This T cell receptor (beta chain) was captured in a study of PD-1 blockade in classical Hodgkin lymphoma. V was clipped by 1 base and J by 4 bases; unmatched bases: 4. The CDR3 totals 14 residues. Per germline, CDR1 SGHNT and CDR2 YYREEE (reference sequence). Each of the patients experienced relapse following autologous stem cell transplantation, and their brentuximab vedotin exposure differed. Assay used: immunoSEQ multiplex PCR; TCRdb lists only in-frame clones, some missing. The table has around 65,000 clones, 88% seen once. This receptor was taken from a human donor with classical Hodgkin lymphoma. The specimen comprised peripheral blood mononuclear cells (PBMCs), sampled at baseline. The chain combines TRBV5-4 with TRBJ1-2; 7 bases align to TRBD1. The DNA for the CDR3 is TGTGCCAGCAGCTTGTCCGGGACAGCCTATGGCTACACCTTC. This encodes CASSLSGTAYGYTF.